The 9 T cell receptor beta chains given below trace back to one sample, sequenced in a study of blood T cell repertoires in COVID-19 (dated by TCRdb to about 2020). Library construction relied on the immunoSEQ multiplex PCR assay. TCRdb re-hosts the immuneACCESS table, in-frame sequences only. Its copies lack some clones; in the studies checked, an unresolved V gene accounts for under half of them, and the cause for the rest is not known. This sample holds hundreds of thousands of clones; about 85% were observed only once. The ten top clones hold about 14% of the sample. Sequencing was carried out using peripheral blood. All receptors derive from a human donor in a cohort sampled during active COVID-19.

The chain is built from TRBV7-9 and TRBJ1-1; TRBD1 might be the D (6 bases). Between the trimmed V and J ends, which lost 1 base and 3 bases, there was a span of 15 bases. Germline loops: CDR1 SEHNR, CDR2 FQNEAQ (reference sequence). This CDR3 comprises 16 residues. CDR3 sequence (DNA): TGTGCCAGCAGCTTAGTCGTCGCCAGGGGCGACACTGAAGCTTTCTTT. Amino acid sequence: CASSLVVARGDTEAFF.

The chain has TRBV10-1 and TRBJ2-7; 9 bases align to TRBD2. Germline V gene sequence: CDR1 WNHNN, CDR2 SYGVQD (reference sequence). The CDR3 consists of 16 residues. J lost 0 bases, V lost 3 bases, and 6 bases had no gene match. CDR3 in amino acids: CASSEMGREGSYEQYF. The CDR3 DNA is TGCGCCAGCAGTGAAATGGGGCGGGAGGGCTCCTACGAGCAGTACTTC.

The chain joins TRBV5-1 to TRBJ1-4; tentative D call: TRBD1 (6 bases). V shed 4 bases and J shed 3 bases, with 7 bases lying between them. Germline V gene lookup returns CDR1 SGHRS and CDR2 YFSETQ. The CDR3 length is 13 residues. The CDR3 is CASSTGPNEKLFF. The CDR3 region has the DNA TGCGCCAGCAGCACAGGGCCTAATGAAAAACTGTTTTTT.

This chain links TRBV6-5 with TRBJ2-7, with 7 bases fitting TRBD2. V dropped 5 bases and J dropped 4; count of bases not matched to a gene: 5. There are 13 residues in the CDR3. The germline V gene has CDR1 MNHEY and CDR2 SVGAGI. The CDR3 DNA reads TGTGCCAGCAGTCCGCCGGGACTATACGAGCAGTACTTC. Its protein is CASSPPGLYEQYF.

This chain uses TRBV3-1 (or the pseudogene TRBV3-2) with TRBJ2-1, with 7 bases that match TRBD2. The V gene's germline CDR1 is LGHDT and CDR2 YNNKEL (reference sequence). Unmatched junction bases numbered 15, after V lost 4 bases and J lost 6 bases. This CDR3 region has 17 residues. Here the CDR3 DNA reads TGTGCCAGCAGCCCCCTCCGACGGCTAGCGGCGCCCAATGAGCAGTTCTTC. It is translated as CASSPLRRLAAPNEQFF.

This chain joins TRBV3-1 (or the pseudogene TRBV3-2) and TRBJ1-2; no clear D gene. The CDR3 runs 13 residues. The V end lost 3 bases, the J end lost 4 bases, and 9 bases lay between the germline ends. In germline, CDR1 is LGHDT, CDR2 YNNKEL (reference sequence). For the CDR3, the DNA is TGTGCCAGCAGCCAGTCCGGGTCCTATGGCTACACCTTC. It yields the protein CASSQSGSYGYTF.

The V gene is TRBV5-1, the J gene TRBJ2-3, with 7 bases matching TRBD2. Looked up from germline, CDR1 is SGHRS and CDR2 is YFSETQ. The CDR3 consists of 16 residues. J gave up 0 bases and V 0 bases, and 4 bases lay outside the gene matches. The CDR3 here is CASSLALRGSTDTQYF. CDR3 sequence (DNA): TGCGCCAGCAGCTTGGCTTTGCGGGGGAGCACAGATACGCAGTATTTT. Full variable domain (rest looked up from reference TRBV5-1 and TRBJ2-3): KAGVTQTPRYLIKTRGQQVTLSCSPISGHRSVSWYQQTPGQGLQFLFEYFSETQRNKGNFPGRFSGRQFSNSRSEMNVSTLELGDSALYLCASSLALRGSTDTQYFGPGTRLTVL.

This clone was seen just once. The chain is built from TRBV6-5 and TRBJ2-7, with D perhaps TRBD1 (5 bases). Germline CDR1 is MNHEY and CDR2 is SVGAGI. V lost 6 bases and J lost 6, with 15 bases in between. The length of the CDR3 is 13 residues. The CDR3 loop reads CASRIHLTGEQYF. CDR3 sequence (DNA): TGTGCCAGCAGAATCCACTTAACAGGCGAGCAGTACTTC.

V usage is TRBV5-5 and J usage is TRBJ2-3; 9 nucleotides match TRBD1. Germline CDR1 and CDR2: SGHKS and YYEKEE (reference sequence). Trimming at V came to 2 bases and at J to 0 bases, leaving 4 bases not matched to a gene. The CDR3 is made up of 16 amino acids. In nucleotides, the CDR3 is TGTGCCAGCAGCTTAGGGGGGACAGGGAGCACAGATACGCAGTATTTT. Its translation is CASSLGGTGSTDTQYF.